This TCR beta chain emerged from a study of CD8 T cells in ankylosing spondylitis. Study findings and constraints: For ankylosing spondylitis blood, a TCR beta motif of eight or nine highly homologous variants appeared characteristic. Clones linked to disease were reported to show significant enrichment in matched ankylosing spondylitis synovial fluid.

This CDR3 contains 20 residues. Germline CDR1 and CDR2: MNHEY and SVGEGT. The ends lost 5 bases at V and 0 bases at J; junction bases unmatched: 21. Points on this clonotype: Its target is not known.

A single record per CDR3 protein comes from TCRdb applying MiXCR to the 5' RACE reads. Among under 150,000 distinct CDR3 sequences listed, 7% to 10% were seen once. This chain uses TRBV6-2 or TRBV6-3 with TRBJ2-7; the match to TRBD2 covers 8 bases. This receptor was obtained from a male donor with ankylosing spondylitis or in good health (not recorded which). The specimen was blood, either unsorted or a sorted T cell fraction (not recorded which). CDR3 residues: CASSQSGRGRQRNPSYEQYF. As DNA, the CDR3 is TGTGCCAGCAGTCAATCGGGGCGCGGGAGGCAAAGAAACCCCTCCTACGAGCAGTACTTC.